This TCR beta chain was identified in a study of blood T cell repertoires in COVID-19 (dated by TCRdb to the early 2020s). Context from the whole study: The collaborator samples originated in the United States, Italy and Spain and spanned the acute and convalescent phases of COVID-19. The material from the prospective study consisted of cDNA or gDNA derived from T cells, B-cell-depleted T cells, or PBMCs. Deeply sampled blood TCRbeta repertoires from subjects exposed to, actively infected with, or recovered from COVID-19 were included in the dataset. A freely available public database, intended as a resource for researchers studying the immune response to SARS-CoV-2, is where the repertoires were released. The samples were drawn from two sources: the first 160 participants of the ongoing ImmuneRACE study, and fewer than 1,500 subjects contributed by 6 global collaborators. Sample metadata almost always included a de-identified subject ID, COVID-19 status, age in years and sex. Where available, HLA class I and class II types were taken from metadata supplied by the sample provider and were not determined by assay-based typing.

The research as a whole found: How much clinical and demographic metadata was included differed by source and by participant, and the metadata was provided uncurated.

Details on this clone: It lacks a known antigen. Base quality data are lacking; no much larger clone is found one base away.

The immunoSEQ Assay, a bias-controlled multiplex PCR, was used to amplify TCRbeta CDR3 regions from genomic DNA. The study's own analysis went as follows. Nucleated cell counts per sample were estimated from amplification of reference gene primers within the assay. To quantify the absolute abundance of each unique TCRbeta CDR3 rearrangement, sequence reads were collapsed and filtered. For each sample, productive Simpson clonality was calculated by taking the square root of Simpson's diversity index across productive rearrangements. TCRdb re-hosts the immuneACCESS table, in-frame sequences only. Its copies lack some clones; in the studies checked, an unresolved V gene accounts for under half of them, and the cause for the rest is not known. V and J calls and clone size come straight from that table; D and trimming were deduced from the DNA. The sample yields fewer than 20,000 clones; 75% to 85% were counted once. Of the sample, about 20% is held by the ten largest clones.

The collaborating institutions used their own protocols to collect whole blood in K2EDTA tubes. For TCRbeta analysis, collaborators shipped samples in one of three forms: frozen whole blood, isolated PBMCs, or DNA extracted from either of those sample types. Reading the germline V gene (reference sequence) gives CDR1 MNHEY and CDR2 SMNVEV. Trimming takes 6 bases from V and 6 bases from J, and the germline ends sit 15 bases apart. Its CDR3 holds 14 amino acids, cysteine through phenylalanine. Only CDR3 DNA remains: 42 bases, in frame from the first base. The sample comprised peripheral blood. The origin of this receptor is a man at least 80 years old with active COVID-19. The chain is encoded by TRBV27 joined to TRBJ2-4, with TRBD1 perhaps the D gene, on 5 matching bases. At the DNA level, the sequence is TGTGCCAGCAGAATCAGGGCGTCTAGAAACATTCAGTACTTC. It translates as CASRIRASRNIQYF.